Below are 29 T cell receptor beta chains sequenced from a single sample in a study of T cells after yellow fever vaccination. TCRdb re-called the 5' RACE reads through MiXCR, storing one row per CDR3 protein. The data contain about 430,000 distinct CDR3 sequences, 15% to 20% of them singletons. This specimen was PBMCs, taken before the yellow fever booster vaccination. These receptors originate from a man younger than 35 who received the YFV17D yellow fever vaccine.

In its sample, this clonotype was seen a few times. J is TRBJ1-6 and V is TRBV5-6; D might be TRBD1 (5 bases). V was pared by 1 base and J by 13 bases, with 24 bases between. This CDR3 has 17 residues. Germline V lookup: CDR1 SGHDT, CDR2 YYEEEE. CDR3 loop: CASSLSEGRVSFSPLHF. Here the CDR3 DNA reads TGTGCCAGCAGCTTGAGCGAGGGACGAGTATCCTTTTCCCCCCTCCACTTT.

This sequence joins TRBV5-1 and TRBJ1-1; TRBD1 matches at 10 bases. Germline CDR1 reads SGHRS; CDR2 reads YFSETQ. The CDR3 totals 16 residues. Trimming at V came to 4 bases and at J to 0 bases, leaving 6 bases not matched to a gene. The CDR3 DNA sequence: TGCGCCAGCAGCGTCAGACAGGGGGCCTTGAACACTGAAGCTTTCTTT. Protein product: CASSVRQGALNTEAFF.

In its sample, this clonotype was seen a few times. This chain links TRBV10-2 with TRBJ2-1; D gene ambiguous. With 8 bases removed from V and 5 bases from J, the gap between germline ends came to 13 bases. The CDR3 is 13 residues long. Germline loops: CDR1 WSHSY, CDR2 SAAADI. CDR3 sequence: CASGSSRDNEQFF. In DNA form, the CDR3 reads TGCGCCAGCGGGTCCTCGCGAGACAATGAGCAGTTCTTC.

The chain has TRBV4-1 and TRBJ2-2, with 11 bases matching TRBD2. Germline CDR1 is MGHRA and CDR2 is YSYEKL. This CDR3 is built from 16 residues. With 3 bases clipped from V and 8 bases from J, the junction kept 8 bases outside the gene matches. CDR3 nucleotides: TGCGCCAGCAGCCAGACTAGCGGGGCGCGAACAGGGGAGCTGTTTTTT. Translation gives CASSQTSGARTGELFF.

This clonotype was picked up many times. The gene calls are TRBV12-3 or TRBV12-4 and TRBJ2-1, with 9 nucleotides matching TRBD2. Trimming took 3 bases from V and 6 from J; bases not matched to a gene: 6. CDR3 size: 15 residues. CDR3 in amino acids: CASSFSAGGTNEQFF. CDR3 nucleotide sequence: TGTGCCAGCAGTTTCTCAGCGGGGGGCACCAATGAGCAGTTCTTC.

For the CDR3, the DNA is TGTGCCAGCAGCGGACAGGGGCGGAACACTGAAGCTTTCTTT. Its translation is CASSGQGRNTEAFF. The gene calls are TRBV11-2 and TRBJ1-1, with TRBD1 identical over 9 bases. The CDR3 contains 14 residues. CDR1 SGHAT and CDR2 FQNNGV come from the germline V gene. V lost 5 bases and J lost 1; bases outside the gene matches: 2.

This clonotype came up a few times. The chain joins TRBV7-2 to TRBJ1-2; 7 bases are a match to TRBD1. Trimming removed 1 base from V and 7 bases from J; junction bases left unmatched: 6. The germline V gene has CDR1 SGHTA and CDR2 FQGNSA. This CDR3 contains 14 residues. The CDR3: CASSLGTGRLGYTF. The CDR3 DNA follows: TGTGCCAGCAGCTTAGGGACAGGCCGTCTTGGCTACACCTTC.

The chain carries TRBV7-9 and TRBJ2-1; D ambiguous. Germline CDR1 reads SEHNR; CDR2 reads FQNEAQ (reference sequence). The V and J ends lost 5 bases and 15 bases respectively, with 11 bases between them. The CDR3 contains 10 residues. The chain's CDR3 is CASSAREWFF. For the CDR3, the DNA is TGTGCCAGCAGCGCCCGTGAGTGGTTCTTC.

This clonotype was counted between two and nine times. This chain joins TRBV6-2 or TRBV6-3 and TRBJ2-4; D is ambiguous. The CDR3 covers 12 residues. Germline assignment: CDR1 MNHEY and CDR2 SVGEGT. V gave up 9 bases and J gave up 1 base, with 7 bases separating them. CDR3 residues: CASQTAKNIQYF. The CDR3 nucleotides are TGTGCCAGTCAAACGGCCAAAAACATTCAGTACTTC.

This clonotype was seen more than once but under ten times. This rearrangement joins TRBV24-1 to TRBJ2-5, with D tentatively TRBD1 (5 bases). The germline V and J ends were trimmed by 11 bases and 2 bases, with 14 bases remaining between them. CDR3 length: 13 amino acids. Germline CDR1 and CDR2: KGHDR and SFDVKD. This CDR3 reads CASKGSVQETQYF. DNA of the CDR3: TGTGCCAGCAAGGGGTCGGTACAAGAGACCCAGTACTTC.

This clonotype turned up a few times. This chain joins TRBV7-9 and TRBJ2-5, with D tentatively TRBD1 or TRBD2 (6 bases each). Germline CDR1 SEHNR, CDR2 FQNEAQ (reference sequence). Trimming pared 8 bases from V and 4 bases from J, leaving 20 bases between. The CDR3 sequence is 15 residues long. The CDR3 spells CASVRSRGVLETQYF. DNA for the CDR3: TGTGCCAGCGTCAGGTCGAGGGGGGTATTAGAGACCCAGTACTTC.

This chain links TRBV27 with TRBJ1-2; D uncertain. The V end was cut by 0 bases, the J end by 4 bases, with 12 bases between. The length of the CDR3 is 15 residues. CDR1 and CDR2 (germline): MNHEY, SMNVEV (reference sequence). The CDR3 coding sequence is TGTGCCAGCAGTTTATCTTACCCGGCTTCCTATGGCTACACCTTC. Translating it yields CASSLSYPASYGYTF.

This clonotype has only a few counts. The rearrangement links TRBV18 to TRBJ1-1; D unresolved. CDR1 is KGHSH, CDR2 LQKENI, per germline. Trimming took 1 base from V and 1 from J, leaving 7 bases between them. The CDR3 consists of 14 residues. DNA of the CDR3: TGTGCCAGCTCACCACTGGCGAAGAACACTGAAGCTTTCTTT. As protein: CASSPLAKNTEAFF.

This clonotype was detected many times. This chain connects TRBV6-5 to TRBJ2-7, with a weak D call TRBD2 (6 bases). The V and J ends lost 6 bases and 2 bases respectively, with 11 bases between them. CDR3 length: 13 residues. Looked up from germline, CDR1 is MNHEY and CDR2 is SVGAGI. CDR3 bases: TGTGCCAGCAGGGAAACGGGGGCCTACGAGCAGTACTTC. It yields the protein CASRETGAYEQYF.

This chain uses TRBV19 with TRBJ2-7; a weak D match, TRBD2 (7 bases). CDR3 length: 15 amino acids. The germline V gene has CDR1 LNHDA and CDR2 SQIVND (reference sequence). The V end lost 6 bases, the J end lost 3 bases, and 18 bases lay between the germline ends. The CDR3 region has the DNA TGTGCCAGTAGACCCGGACTAGGGGGGTTCTACGAGCAGTACTTC. Residues: CASRPGLGGFYEQYF.

The chain recombines TRBV4-1 with TRBJ1-1; a weak D match, TRBD1 (5 bases). CDR3 length equals 15 residues. Germline V CDR1 and CDR2: MGHRA, YSYEKL. V shed 1 base and J shed 6 bases, with 15 bases lying between them. CDR3 DNA sequence: TGCGCCAGCAGCCAAGGAGCCGATGGGACCGCTGAAGCTTTCTTT. Translation gives CASSQGADGTAEAFF.

This clonotype was seen a handful of times. The chain uses TRBV27 and TRBJ2-7, with unresolved D. CDR1 is MNHEY and CDR2 is SMNVEV in the germline V gene (reference sequence). Trimming stripped 2 bases from V and 3 bases from J, with 11 bases between. This CDR3 spans 14 amino acids. The CDR3 region has the DNA TGTGCCAGCAGTTTAATGGCAGAAAGCTACGAGCAGTACTTC. It codes for CASSLMAESYEQYF.

The gene calls are TRBV20-1 and TRBJ2-7; D gene uncertain. This CDR3 is 15 amino acids long. Germline CDR1 reads DFQATT; CDR2 reads SNEGSKA (reference sequence). Deletions cut 3 bases from V and 0 bases from J, with 15 bases between. CDR3 residues: CSARFPASSSYEQYV. In DNA form, the CDR3 reads TGCAGTGCTAGGTTCCCAGCCTCAAGCTCCTACGAGCAGTACGTC.

The chain links TRBV18 to TRBJ1-1, with D possibly TRBD1 on 6 matching bases. The ends were cut back, 3 bases at V and 3 bases at J, with 11 bases in the middle. The CDR3 loop spans 14 amino acids. Germline V gene sequence: CDR1 KGHSH, CDR2 LQKENI. In DNA form, the CDR3 reads TGTGCCAGCTCACCGGGGGGGCAGGACACTGAAGCTTTCTTT. It yields the protein CASSPGGQDTEAFF.

The chain has TRBV10-3 and TRBJ1-2, with unresolved D. V was shortened by 0 bases and J by 5 bases, with 13 bases between the two germline ends. The CDR3 has 15 amino acids. Per the germline V gene, CDR1 is ENHRY and CDR2 is SYGVKD. CDR3 loop: CAISESRALYYGYTF. DNA for the CDR3: TGTGCCATCAGTGAGTCAAGGGCCCTTTATTATGGCTACACCTTC.

This clonotype was seen a few times. This chain joins TRBV12-3 or TRBV12-4 and TRBJ2-2; no clear D. Trimming cost V 8 bases and J 8 bases, with 6 bases left between them. The CDR3 runs to 10 residues. The DNA of the CDR3 is TGTGCCAGCTGTGGGGGGGAGCTGTTTTTT. Translating it yields CASCGGELFF.

J is TRBJ2-1 and V is TRBV9, with D perhaps matching TRBD1 (6 bases). The CDR3 is made up of 16 amino acids. Looked up from germline, CDR1 is SGDLS and CDR2 is YYNGEE. V lost 4 bases, J lost 2 bases, and 16 bases lay in between. CDR3: CASSQPTGDPYNEQFF. The CDR3 region has the DNA TGTGCCAGCAGCCAACCGACAGGCGACCCCTACAATGAGCAGTTCTTC.

This chain connects TRBV6-5 to TRBJ2-3, with 9 bases that match TRBD2. J gave up 2 bases and V 6 bases, and 9 bases lay outside the gene matches. Germline V gene lookup returns CDR1 MNHEY and CDR2 SVGAGI. This CDR3 region has 16 residues. CDR3 residues: CASSPSGGRLTDTQYF. The CDR3 nucleotides are TGTGCCAGCAGCCCCAGCGGGGGGCGACTCACAGATACGCAGTATTTT.

The chain joins TRBV20-1 to TRBJ1-2; TRBD1 matches 8 bases. CDR3 size: 15 residues. J lost 8 bases, V lost 3 bases, and 14 bases had no gene match. Germline assignment: CDR1 DFQATT and CDR2 SNEGSKA (reference sequence). The chain's CDR3 is CSASLPGQGGLGYTF. The CDR3 DNA reads as TGCAGTGCTAGTCTCCCCGGACAGGGCGGATTGGGCTACACCTTC.

This clonotype was detected only a few times. This chain connects TRBV27 to TRBJ2-2; 10 positions match TRBD2. Germline CDR1 reads MNHEY; CDR2 reads SMNVEV (reference sequence). Losses at the gene ends were 5 bases for V and 4 bases for J; bases not matched to a gene: 10. This CDR3 is built from 17 residues. The CDR3 nucleotides read TGTGCCAGCAGTCTCCGTCGAGCGGGGGGGCTCACCGGGGAGCTGTTTTTT. This gives the protein CASSLRRAGGLTGELFF.

This clonotype was picked up a small number of times. This chain joins TRBV12-3 or TRBV12-4 and TRBJ2-3, with D unresolved. The CDR3 covers 16 residues. Trimming took 5 bases from V and 0 from J, leaving 15 bases between them. CDR3 region: CASSADRIASTDTQYF. CDR3 sequence (DNA): TGTGCCAGCAGTGCAGACCGCATTGCTAGCACAGATACGCAGTATTTT.

This clonotype was seen a handful of times. The rearrangement uses TRBV7-9 and TRBJ1-3; 7 bases line up with TRBD1. Trimming cost V 6 bases and J 0 bases; bases outside gene matches: 11. This CDR3 comprises 17 residues. Germline CDR1 is SEHNR and CDR2 is FQNEAQ (reference sequence). The CDR3 DNA is TGTGCCAGCAGTTCATTGCCGGGACAGAGCTCTGGAAACACCATATATTTT. Encoded protein: CASSSLPGQSSGNTIYF.

This clonotype has more than one count but fewer than ten. The V and J genes are TRBV13 and TRBJ2-1; TRBD2 matches at 8 bases. The CDR3 loop spans 14 amino acids. The trim removed 4 bases at V and 9 bases at J, leaving 8 bases unmatched. Germline V gives CDR1 PRHDT, CDR2 FYEKMQ (reference sequence). The CDR3 sequence is CASSWYGGAREQFF. The CDR3 DNA sequence: TGTGCCAGCAGCTGGTACGGGGGGGCCCGTGAGCAGTTCTTC.

The chain joins TRBV6-2 or TRBV6-3 to TRBJ2-5; 9 bases line up with TRBD2. Germline V lookup: CDR1 MNHEY, CDR2 SVGEGT. This CDR3 comprises 14 residues. V was pared by 6 bases and J by 1 base, with 3 bases of the junction left unmatched. CDR3 loop: CASSGSGGQETQYF. CDR3 DNA: TGTGCCAGCAGCGGTAGCGGGGGCCAAGAGACCCAGTACTTC.